The clone carrying this T cell receptor beta chain appeared a single time. What it binds is not known. The protocol was immunoSEQ multiplex PCR, while the TCRdb copy is restricted to in-frame clones and leaves out a portion. This table holds about 150,000 clones, roughly nine tenths found once. The CDR3 sequence is 14 residues long. The germline V and J ends were trimmed by 1 base and 7 bases, with 14 bases remaining between them. Germline lookup yields CDR1 GTSNPN and CDR2 SVGIG (reference sequence). The data derive from a study of T cell responses to AZD1222 COVID-19 vaccine. General observations from the study: Of the AZD1222 recipients, only six or seven were seropositive at baseline.

This rearrangement joins TRBV30 to TRBJ1-5, with a possible D match to TRBD1 (5 bases). The clonotype comes from an adult who received the MenACWY meningococcal vaccine as a control. The sequencing here drew on peripheral blood, taken 28 days after the second dose of the MenACWY control vaccine. The CDR3 is CAWSGGDNGQPQHF. In DNA, the CDR3 is TGTGCCTGGAGTGGAGGGGATAATGGACAGCCCCAGCATTTT.